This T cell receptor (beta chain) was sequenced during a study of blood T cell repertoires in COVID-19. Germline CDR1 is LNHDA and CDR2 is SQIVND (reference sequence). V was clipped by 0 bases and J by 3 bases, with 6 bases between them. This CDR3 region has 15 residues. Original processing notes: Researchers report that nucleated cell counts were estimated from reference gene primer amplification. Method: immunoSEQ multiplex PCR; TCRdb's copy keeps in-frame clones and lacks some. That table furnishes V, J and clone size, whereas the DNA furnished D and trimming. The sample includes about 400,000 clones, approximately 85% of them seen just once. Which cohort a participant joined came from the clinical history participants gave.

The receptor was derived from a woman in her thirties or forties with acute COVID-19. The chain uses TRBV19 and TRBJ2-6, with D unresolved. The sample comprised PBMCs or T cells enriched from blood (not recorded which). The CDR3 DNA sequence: TGTGCCAGTAGTATAGATCTAAGTGGGGCCAACGTCCTGACTTTC. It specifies CASSIDLSGANVLTF. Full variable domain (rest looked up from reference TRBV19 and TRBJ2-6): DGGITQSPKYLFRKEGQNVTLSCEQNLNHDAMYWYRQDPGQGLRLIYYSQIVNDFQKGDIAEGYSVSREKKESFPLTVTSAQKNPTAFYLCASSIDLSGANVLTFGAGSRLTVL.